Below, 20 T cell receptor beta chains from the same sample are listed, as sequenced in a study of T cells in Graves' hyperthyroidism and ophthalmopathy. RNA transcripts served as the template for amplifying TCR beta CDR3 regions. First-round RT-PCR targeting the TCR CDR3 was performed with the HTBI primer set. MiXCR, applied by TCRdb to the multiplex PCR reads, yields one record per CDR3 protein. The repertoire has about 270,000 distinct CDR3 sequences, roughly 22% of them found once; the top ten carry roughly 60%. What was sequenced was blood. These receptors were obtained from a man in his thirties or forties with Graves' ophthalmopathy.

The DNA for the CDR3 is TGTGCCACCGAGAGATGGGGGGTGGAAGCAACTAATGAAAAACTGTTTTTT. Its protein product is CATERWGVEATNEKLFF. This chain connects TRBV15 to TRBJ1-4; D perhaps matches TRBD1 (5 bases). Germline V gene sequence: CDR1 LNHNV, CDR2 YYDKDF (reference sequence). The CDR3 has 17 amino acids. With 8 bases removed from V and 0 bases from J, the gap between germline ends came to 19 bases.

This clonotype was seen only a few times. The chain is built from TRBV2 and TRBJ2-1; D is unclear. Germline CDR1 reads SNHLY; CDR2 reads FYNNEI. This CDR3 comprises 11 residues. Trimming removed 7 bases at V and 6 bases at J, with 7 bases between. CDR3 region: CASTGRNEQFF. The CDR3 DNA follows: TGTGCCAGCACGGGTCGCAATGAGCAGTTCTTC.

The V gene is TRBV7-6, the J gene TRBJ1-1; 8 positions agree with TRBD1. V was pared by 4 bases and J by 1 base, with 5 bases of the junction left unmatched. The CDR3 covers 15 residues. Germline assignment: CDR1 SGHVS and CDR2 FNYEAQ. The CDR3 region has the DNA TGTGCCAGCAGCTCACGACAGGGGAGGAACACTGAAGCTTTCTTT. Its translation is CASSSRQGRNTEAFF.

This clonotype was picked up many times. The V call is TRBV5-1, the J call TRBJ2-3; a possible D gene is TRBD2 (6 bases). The V gene lost 4 bases and the J gene lost 5 bases, with 14 bases spanning the gap. This CDR3 has 14 residues. Germline CDR1 and CDR2: SGHRS and YFSETQ. The CDR3 here is CASSPGTGQDTQYF. The CDR3 DNA reads as TGCGCCAGCAGCCCAGGGACTGGACAAGATACGCAGTATTTT.

In this sample, this clonotype turned up a few times. The chain uses TRBV14 and TRBJ2-1, with TRBD2 identical over 10 bases. CDR3 length: 17 residues. Germline V gene lookup returns CDR1 SGHDN and CDR2 FVKESK. J lost 7 bases, V lost 1 base, and 10 bases had no gene match. CDR3 nucleotide sequence: TGTGCCAGCAGCCAAGCCCCACTAGCGGGATTTCGGAATGAGCAGTTCTTC. Translating gives CASSQAPLAGFRNEQFF.

This clonotype turned up a few times. The chain recombines TRBV5-1 with TRBJ2-2; TRBD2 matches 11 bases. CDR3 length equals 19 residues. J was trimmed by 3 bases and V by 4 bases; bases with no gene match: 14. Germline V gene lookup returns CDR1 SGHRS and CDR2 YFSETQ. The CDR3 DNA is TGCGCCAGCAGCACCCTCCCGACCTCTAGCGGGGGGCACACCGGGGAGCTGTTTTTT. This encodes CASSTLPTSSGGHTGELFF.

V is TRBV12-5 and J is TRBJ2-3, with 12 nucleotides matching TRBD1. This CDR3 comprises 15 residues. With V trimmed by 6 bases and J by 4 bases, 5 bases remained unmatched. In germline, CDR1 is LGHNT, CDR2 FRNRAP. CDR3 nucleotide sequence: TGTGCTAGTGGGGCGGGACAGGGGGCCTCAGATACGCAGTATTTT. Its translation is CASGAGQGASDTQYF.

V usage is TRBV18 and J usage is TRBJ2-2; a possible D gene is TRBD1 (6 bases). CDR3 length: 15 amino acids. The V end lost 6 bases, the J end lost 3 bases, and 14 bases lay between the germline ends. Germline V lookup: CDR1 KGHSH, CDR2 LQKENI. CDR3 sequence: CASSPLDRDTGELFF. The CDR3, as DNA: TGTGCCAGCTCCCCTCTGGACAGAGACACCGGGGAGCTGTTTTTT.

This clonotype appeared once. The rearrangement uses TRBV10-3 and TRBJ2-7, with 8 bases matching TRBD2. The trim removed 7 bases at V and 4 bases at J, leaving 3 bases unmatched. Germline values: CDR1 ENHRY, CDR2 SYGVKD. The length of the CDR3 is 12 residues. CDR3 amino acids: CAINTSGYEQYF. The CDR3 DNA reads as TGTGCCATCAACACTAGCGGTTACGAGCAGTACTTC.

This clonotype was picked up many times. V is TRBV7-8 and J is TRBJ1-2, with 7 bases fitting TRBD1. The CDR3 has 13 amino acids. After removal of 3 bases from V and 6 bases from J, the junction contained 4 bases not matched to a gene. The germline V gene has CDR1 SGHVS and CDR2 FQNEAQ. The CDR3 bases are TGTGCCAGCAGCTTGACAGGGTTGGATGGCTACACCTTC. Its protein is CASSLTGLDGYTF.

V usage is TRBV19 and J usage is TRBJ1-5; D not resolved. Germline V gene data show CDR1 as LNHDA and CDR2 as SQIVND (reference sequence). This CDR3 contains 16 residues. Trimming removed 5 bases from V and 1 base from J, with 15 bases in between. As DNA, the CDR3 is TGTGCCAGTAGTCCCCAACGAGCCGCGAGCAATCAGCCCCAGCATTTT. Translating it yields CASSPQRAASNQPQHF.

V gene TRBV29-1 combines with J gene TRBJ2-7, with 8 bases aligning to TRBD1. Unmatched junction bases numbered 4, after V lost 7 bases and J lost 2 bases. This CDR3 region has 12 residues. Germline V gene sequence: CDR1 SQVTM, CDR2 ANQGSEA. The CDR3 region is CSGGQGTYEQYF. CDR3 sequence (DNA): TGCAGCGGAGGACAGGGAACCTACGAGCAGTACTTC.

The rearrangement links TRBV11-1 to TRBJ2-1, with no clear D. V was trimmed by 2 bases and J by 3 bases, leaving 17 bases between them. Germline CDR1 and CDR2: SGHAT and FQDESV (reference sequence). The CDR3 length is 17 residues. The CDR3: CASSLNYRATNYNEQFF. CDR3 DNA sequence: TGTGCCAGCAGCTTAAACTACCGAGCAACTAACTACAATGAGCAGTTCTTC.

This clonotype was seen many times. The gene calls are TRBV28 and TRBJ1-1; 8 bases match TRBD1. J was trimmed by 0 bases and V by 5 bases; bases with no gene match: 5. Germline V lookup: CDR1 MDHEN, CDR2 SYDVKM. This CDR3 has 15 residues. This chain's CDR3 is CASSHRGFMNTEAFF. DNA for the CDR3: TGTGCCAGCAGTCACAGGGGGTTCATGAACACTGAAGCTTTCTTT.

This clonotype has at least ten counts. The genes are TRBV7-3 and TRBJ1-1; unclear D gene. Germline loops: CDR1 SGHTA, CDR2 FQGTGA. This CDR3 is built from 13 residues. V gave up 2 bases and J gave up 1 base, with 5 bases separating them. Here the CDR3 reads CASSLGQNTEAFF. DNA for the CDR3: TGTGCCAGCAGCTTAGGGCAGAACACTGAAGCTTTCTTT.

This clonotype was detected only a few times. The CDR3 protein is CASSSLSNGANVLTF. Written as DNA, the CDR3 is TGTGCCAGCAGTAGCCTTAGTAACGGGGCCAACGTCCTGACTTTC. This chain connects TRBV28 to TRBJ2-6; D is undetermined. CDR1 is MDHEN and CDR2 is SYDVKM in the germline V gene. This CDR3 contains 15 residues. V lost 5 bases and J lost 4, with 12 bases in between. Full variable domain (remainder filled in from reference TRBV28 and TRBJ2-6): DVKVTQSSRYLVKRTGEKVFLECVQDMDHENMFWYRQDPGLGLRLIYFSYDVKMKEKGDIPEGYSVSREKKERFSLILESASTNQTSMYLCASSSLSNGANVLTFGAGSRLTVL.

This clonotype has ten or more counts. V usage is TRBV18 and J usage is TRBJ2-3; no reliable D call. Germline V gives CDR1 KGHSH, CDR2 LQKENI. Trimming cost V 4 bases and J 5 bases, with 13 bases left between them. The CDR3 covers 14 residues. The CDR3 sequence is CASSLSTPGDTQYF. The CDR3 DNA reads as TGTGCCAGCTCACTTAGCACGCCAGGAGATACGCAGTATTTT.

This clonotype has only a few counts. This chain uses TRBV7-9 with TRBJ1-1, with 7 bases lining up with TRBD1. V shed 1 base and J 0 bases; nucleotides not matched to a gene: 5. The CDR3 loop spans 16 amino acids. Germline CDR1 reads SEHNR; CDR2 reads FQNEAQ (reference sequence). CDR3 region: CASSLEGQMMNTEAFF. Here the CDR3 DNA reads TGTGCCAGCAGCTTAGAGGGACAGATGATGAACACTGAAGCTTTCTTT.

This clonotype appeared a few times. The chain combines TRBV9 with TRBJ2-5; TRBD2 agrees at 8 bases. Germline V gene lookup returns CDR1 SGDLS and CDR2 YYNGEE. V trimming: 4 bases; J trimming: 0 bases; junction bases outside the gene matches: 8. This CDR3 contains 16 residues. The CDR3 here is CASSPHSGMYQETQYF. The CDR3 DNA reads TGTGCCAGCAGCCCCCATAGCGGGATGTACCAAGAGACCCAGTACTTC.

The genes are TRBV6-1 and TRBJ1-2; 7 bases map to TRBD1. Trimming took 8 bases from V and 4 from J; bases not matched to a gene: 10. Germline CDR1 reads MNHNS; CDR2 reads SASEGT. This CDR3 comprises 14 residues. CDR3 loop: CASVRDSITYGYTF. CDR3 DNA sequence: TGTGCCAGCGTCCGGGACAGCATAACCTATGGCTACACCTTC.